This T cell receptor (beta chain) emerged from a study of shared T cell receptors in the human thymus. Assay: immunoSEQ multiplex PCR; the TCRdb copy retains only in-frame clones and omits some. This table has hundreds of thousands of clones, around nine tenths appearing once. A word on this clone: An end of the junction does not agree with germline; a read error may underlie this.

CDR3 length equals 14 residues. From germline, CDR1 is LGHNA and CDR2 YSLEER. The same sample was also studied in work on human thymus T cells. According to that study: The thymus tissue came from resections taken during corrective heart surgery.

The TCR was taken from a boy younger than two with a congenital heart defect. Sequencing input: thymocytes. V usage is TRBV4-3 and J usage is TRBJ2-4, with TRBD2 identical over 10 bases. The CDR3 DNA follows: TGCGCCAGCAGCCGCGCCTACGGAGACCCGGGACTAGCGTTC. As protein: CASSRAYGDPGLAF.